This T cell receptor beta chain was obtained from a study of T cell repertoires in cytomegalovirus infection. Study at large: From public TCR beta signatures came an indication of both CMV infection and matching HLA type. Whole-study findings and limits: The study found HLA-C-restricted CMV-specific TCR beta clonotypes dominating the ex vivo response. Carriage of CMV together with the relevant HLA was identifiable through cumulative public TCR beta family frequency.

The CDR3 has 13 residues. The J segment lost 5 bases and the V segment lost 6 bases, leaving 6 bases of the junction unmatched. Germline V gives CDR1 KGHSH, CDR2 LQKENI. Via MiXCR, TCRdb re-called the reads, giving one row per CDR3 protein. The sample consists of 310,000 or so distinct CDR3 sequences, roughly a tenth of them appearing once. This clonotype was picked up many times. Its antigen is as yet unknown. The receptor was isolated from a human donor in good health (CMV status not recorded). Some clones in this sample may be carry-over from other donors' samples. What was sequenced was PBMCs. The rearrangement links TRBV18 to TRBJ2-7; 8 bases are shared with TRBD1. Here the CDR3 DNA reads TGTGCCAGCTCGGCCAACAGGGGGAACGAGCAGTACTTC. The encoded protein is CASSANRGNEQYF.